These 27 T cell receptor beta chains share one sample of origin, sequenced in a study of blood T cell repertoires in COVID-19. Sequencing was performed with immunoSEQ multiplex PCR; in TCRdb, only in-frame clones are kept and a portion is missing. The sample yields roughly 100,000 clones, 88% seen once. Input material: peripheral blood. Receptors originate from an elderly woman with active COVID-19.

This clone was seen only once. The rearrangement links TRBV7-2 to TRBJ2-1, with TRBD2 as a possible D gene (5 bases). Germline CDR1 reads SGHTA; CDR2 reads FQGNSA. Deletions cut 0 bases from V and 0 bases from J, with 12 bases between. This CDR3 has 17 amino acids. The CDR3: CASSLARVAGSYNEQFF. The CDR3 DNA sequence: TGTGCCAGCAGCTTAGCGCGGGTAGCTGGCTCCTACAATGAGCAGTTCTTC.

This sequence joins TRBV2 and TRBJ2-2; tentatively, D is TRBD1 (6 bases). This CDR3 contains 14 residues. Trimming took 6 bases from V and 1 from J, leaving 9 bases between them. The germline V gene has CDR1 SNHLY and CDR2 FYNNEI. This chain's CDR3 is CASSLGQNTGELFF. As DNA, the CDR3 is TGTGCCAGCAGCCTGGGACAGAACACCGGGGAGCTGTTTTTT.

This chain links TRBV5-6 with TRBJ2-2, with 7 bases matching TRBD1. Trimming at V came to 0 bases and at J to 2 bases, leaving 4 bases not matched to a gene. This CDR3 spans 16 amino acids. Germline CDR1 SGHDT, CDR2 YYEEEE. CDR3 bases: TGTGCCAGCAGCTTGGGGACAGGAATCAACACCGGGGAGCTGTTTTTT. As protein: CASSLGTGINTGELFF.

The chain couples TRBV6-6 to TRBJ1-6; no reliable D call. The CDR3 consists of 14 residues. V was clipped by 2 bases and J by 7 bases, with 9 bases between them. From germline, CDR1 is MNHNY and CDR2 SVGAGI (reference sequence). DNA for the CDR3: TGTGCCAGCAGTTACCCAGCGGGGAATTCACCCCTCCACTTT. It encodes CASSYPAGNSPLHF.

The V gene is TRBV3-1 (or the pseudogene TRBV3-2), the J gene TRBJ2-5; 10 positions match TRBD2. The junction had 5 bases not matched to a gene; V was cut back by 2 bases and J by 5 bases. CDR3 size: 15 residues. Germline V gives CDR1 LGHDT, CDR2 YNNKEL (reference sequence). In DNA, the CDR3 is TGTGCCAGCAGCCAACTAGCGGGAGCTTGGGAGACCCAGTACTTC. Encoded protein: CASSQLAGAWETQYF.

This chain joins TRBV12-3 or TRBV12-4 and TRBJ2-5; perhaps TRBD2 as D (5 bases). Trimming removed 8 bases at V and 9 bases at J, with 19 bases between. The CDR3 has 13 amino acids. In nucleotides, the CDR3 is TGTGCCAGCGCCCCAGGTAGCGAGAGGGCCCAGTACTTC. The encoded protein is CASAPGSERAQYF.

The chain employs TRBV19 and TRBJ2-2; no reliable D call. Trimming took off 5 bases at V and 4 bases at J, with 14 bases between the two ends. Germline CDR1 reads LNHDA; CDR2 reads SQIVND (reference sequence). The length of the CDR3 is 15 residues. CDR3 residues: CASSYGRVGTGELFF. As DNA, the CDR3 is TGTGCCAGTAGTTACGGCCGGGTGGGCACCGGGGAGCTGTTTTTT.

The V and J genes are TRBV5-1 and TRBJ2-5; the D gene is possibly TRBD2 (6 bases). There are 12 residues in the CDR3. The V and J ends lost 4 bases and 4 bases respectively, with 8 bases between them. Germline V gene sequence: CDR1 SGHRS, CDR2 YFSETQ. CDR3 nucleotide sequence: TGCGCCAGCAGCCAGGGACTAGAGACCCAGTACTTC. Translated, it gives CASSQGLETQYF.

This chain joins TRBV5-4 and TRBJ2-1; tentative D call: TRBD2 (6 bases). The germline gives CDR1 SGHNT, CDR2 YYREEE (reference sequence). The CDR3 covers 13 residues. V gave up 1 base and J gave up 7 bases, with 9 bases separating them. This chain's CDR3 is CASSLQLANEQFF. The CDR3 coding sequence is TGTGCCAGCAGCTTGCAACTAGCTAATGAGCAGTTCTTC.

This chain joins TRBV12-5 and TRBJ2-3; D gene uncertain. Germline lookup yields CDR1 LGHNT and CDR2 FRNRAP. This CDR3 is built from 13 residues. V lost 6 bases, J lost 0 bases, and 7 bases lay in between. This CDR3 is CASGQESTDTQYF. The CDR3 coding sequence is TGTGCTAGTGGCCAAGAGAGCACAGATACGCAGTATTTT. The full variable domain, in which reference TRBV12-5 and TRBJ2-3 provide the parts outside the CDR3, is DARVTQTPRHKVTEMGQEVTMRCQPILGHNTVFWYRQTMMQGLELLAYFRNRAPLDDSGMPKDRFSAEMPDATLATLKIQPSEPRDSAVYFCASGQESTDTQYFGPGTRLTVL.

This clone was counted a few times. The chain combines TRBV5-1 with TRBJ2-7; the D is unclear. Trimming cost V 0 bases and J 3 bases, with 10 bases left between them. The CDR3 totals 14 residues. Germline V gives CDR1 SGHRS, CDR2 YFSETQ. The CDR3 region has the DNA TGCGCCAGCAGCTTGGACAGAATAAACTACGAGCAGTACTTC. It codes for CASSLDRINYEQYF.

The gene calls are TRBV7-2 and TRBJ1-6, with D perhaps TRBD1 (5 bases). The CDR3 is made up of 14 amino acids. Trimming removed 5 bases from V and 9 bases from J, with 14 bases in between. The germline CDR1 and CDR2 sequences are SGHTA and FQGNSA. In DNA, the CDR3 is TGTGCCAGCAGCGTTAGGGGCATTCTTTCACCCCTCCACTTT. Translated, it gives CASSVRGILSPLHF.

CDR3 nucleotides: TGTGCCAGCAGTGCCACGACAGGGACTCAGCCCCAGCATTTT. It translates to CASSATTGTQPQHF. The chain employs TRBV6-6 and TRBJ1-5, with 7 positions matching TRBD1. V lost 5 bases to trimming and J lost 6 bases; unmatched junction nucleotides: 7. CDR3 length: 14 residues. From germline, CDR1 is MNHNY and CDR2 SVGAGI (reference sequence).

The chain combines TRBV29-1 with TRBJ2-7, with 14 bases lining up with TRBD2. CDR1 is SQVTM and CDR2 is ANQGSEA in the germline V gene. The V gene end was trimmed by 6 bases and the J gene end by 2 bases; junction bases not matched to a gene: 9. The CDR3 is made up of 16 amino acids. CDR3 sequence reads: CSVATGLAGGTYEQYF. CDR3 nucleotides: TGCAGCGTAGCAACCGGACTAGCGGGAGGAACCTACGAGCAGTACTTC.

Here the CDR3 reads CSAERHNEQFF. The CDR3 nucleotides are TGCAGTGCGGAGAGGCACAATGAGCAGTTCTTC. The rearrangement links TRBV20-1 to TRBJ2-1, with unresolved D. From germline, CDR1 is DFQATT and CDR2 SNEGSKA (reference sequence). CDR3 size: 11 residues. V lost 6 bases, J lost 5 bases, and 8 bases lay in between.

The chain uses TRBV6-2 or TRBV6-3 and TRBJ2-5, with 8 bases aligning to TRBD1. The CDR3 sequence is 14 residues long. The J segment lost 7 bases and the V segment lost 6 bases, leaving 10 bases of the junction unmatched. Germline CDR1 MNHEY, CDR2 SVGEGT. The CDR3 sequence is CASSADREAGTQYF. CDR3 sequence (DNA): TGTGCCAGCAGCGCGGACAGGGAGGCTGGGACCCAGTACTTC.

For the CDR3, the DNA is TGTGCCAGCAGCTTAGATCGGGTGACCATATATTTT. As protein: CASSLDRVTIYF. V and J are TRBV11-2 and TRBJ1-3; D uncertain. V dropped 0 bases and J dropped 10 bases, with 7 bases sitting between them. This CDR3 region has 12 residues. Germline CDR1 and CDR2: SGHAT and FQNNGV.

The genes are TRBV7-6 and TRBJ2-3, with TRBD1 identical over 7 bases. Losses at the gene ends were 1 base for V and 6 bases for J; bases not matched to a gene: 10. In germline, CDR1 is SGHVS, CDR2 FNYEAQ. The CDR3 consists of 16 residues. Written as DNA, the CDR3 is TGTGCCAGCAGCTTAGGGCTACTAGGGGGCTCCGATACGCAGTATTTT. It specifies CASSLGLLGGSDTQYF.

This chain joins TRBV7-8 and TRBJ1-1; no reliable D call. Trimming cost V 3 bases and J 1 base, with 6 bases left between them. CDR1 and CDR2 from the germline V gene are SGHVS and FQNEAQ. The CDR3 has 13 amino acids. The CDR3 region is CASSLFGNTEAFF. The CDR3 nucleotides are TGTGCCAGCAGCTTGTTCGGGAACACTGAAGCTTTCTTT.

This chain links TRBV7-2 with TRBJ1-5; D perhaps matches TRBD1 (5 bases). V lost 1 base and J lost 1, with 14 bases in between. This CDR3 spans 17 amino acids. Germline V gene lookup returns CDR1 SGHTA and CDR2 FQGNSA. The CDR3 is CASSLVSSGQSNQPQHF. As DNA, the CDR3 is TGTGCCAGCAGCTTAGTAAGTTCCGGACAAAGCAATCAGCCCCAGCATTTT.

A single count supports this clone. The CDR3 protein is CASSTRQEAFF. The DNA for the CDR3 is TGTGCCAGCAGTACCAGGCAAGAAGCTTTCTTT. The chain has TRBV28 and TRBJ1-1; D is uncertain. Deletions cut 5 bases from V and 8 bases from J, with 9 bases between. CDR3 length: 11 residues. The V gene's germline CDR1 is MDHEN and CDR2 SYDVKM.

The chain has TRBV28 and TRBJ2-1, with a tentative D call TRBD2 (5 bases). CDR3 length: 13 residues. V dropped 4 bases and J dropped 7 bases, with 11 bases sitting between them. From germline, CDR1 is MDHEN and CDR2 SYDVKM. The CDR3 DNA reads TGTGCCAGCAGTTCCCTTCGAGGGAATGAGCAGTTCTTC. Translation: CASSSLRGNEQFF.

The V and J genes are TRBV6-1 and TRBJ1-1, with D tentatively TRBD1 (6 bases). Between the trimmed V and J ends, which lost 3 bases and 7 bases, there was a span of 15 bases. Looked up from germline, CDR1 is MNHNS and CDR2 is SASEGT. The CDR3 length is 14 residues. Here the CDR3 reads CASSDRDTFLEAFF. In DNA form, the CDR3 reads TGTGCCAGCAGTGACCGGGACACCTTCCTTGAAGCTTTCTTT.

The gene calls are TRBV25-1 and TRBJ2-3; D may be TRBD1 (5 bases). The CDR3 covers 14 residues. CDR1 is MGHDK and CDR2 is SYGVNS in the germline V gene. Trimming removed 5 bases at V and 0 bases at J, with 9 bases between. The CDR3 nucleotides are TGTGCCAGCAGTCCGGCAGGGAGCACAGATACGCAGTATTTT. Translating gives CASSPAGSTDTQYF. Full variable domain (remainder filled in from reference TRBV25-1 and TRBJ2-3): EADIYQTPRYLVIGTGKKITLECSQTMGHDKMYWYQQDPGMELHLIHYSYGVNSTEKGDLSSESTVSRIRTEHFPLTLESARPSHTSQYLCASSPAGSTDTQYFGPGTRLTVL.

The chain joins TRBV13 to TRBJ1-1; TRBD1 agrees at 7 bases. Germline V gives CDR1 PRHDT, CDR2 FYEKMQ (reference sequence). Unmatched junction bases numbered 4, after V lost 5 bases and J lost 1 base. This CDR3 comprises 14 residues. The CDR3 protein is CASSARQGNTEAFF. The CDR3 nucleotides read TGTGCCAGCAGCGCCCGACAGGGGAACACTGAAGCTTTCTTT.

The chain links TRBV3-1 (or the pseudogene TRBV3-2) to TRBJ1-2; 7 bases are shared with TRBD1. Germline CDR1 LGHDT, CDR2 YNNKEL (reference sequence). With 7 bases clipped from V and 8 bases from J, the junction kept 7 bases outside the gene matches. The CDR3 has 12 residues. CDR3 amino acids: CASTGQAGGYTF. Here the CDR3 DNA reads TGTGCCAGCACCGGACAGGCGGGAGGCTACACCTTC.

This chain joins TRBV24-1 and TRBJ2-3, with D possibly TRBD2 on 5 matching bases. This CDR3 contains 14 residues. V gave up 4 bases and J gave up 2 bases, with 9 bases separating them. The germline V gene has CDR1 KGHDR and CDR2 SFDVKD. Here the CDR3 reads CATSERGTTDTQYF. The CDR3 nucleotides read TGTGCCACCAGTGAACGGGGAACCACAGATACGCAGTATTTT.